This TCR beta chain comes out of a study of blood T cell repertoires in COVID-19. About the research overall: Researchers got acute and convalescent COVID-19 samples from the United States, Italy and Spain. PBMCs, B-cell-depleted T cells, or T cells provided the cDNA or gDNA that made up the material.

The germline CDR1 and CDR2 sequences are LNHDA and SQIVND (reference sequence). CDR3 length: 15 residues. Trimming cost V 5 bases and J 5 bases, with 16 bases left between them. Original methodology: Using reference gene primer amplification, nucleated cell counts were estimated. Method: immunoSEQ multiplex PCR; TCRdb's copy keeps in-frame clones and lacks some. D and trimming come from the DNA, and the V and J calls and clone size come from that table. The sample includes around 140,000 clones, over 75% of them seen just once. The chain has TRBV19 and TRBJ1-5; possible D gene TRBD1, 5 bases. This receptor was taken from a woman in her forties or fifties with acute or convalescent COVID-19. Sequenced material: peripheral blood. The CDR3 coding sequence is TGTGCCAGTAGTGCCTTTCAGGGTAGGGATCAGCCCCAGCATTTT. This gives the protein CASSAFQGRDQPQHF. Full variable domain (remainder filled in from reference TRBV19 and TRBJ1-5): DGGITQSPKYLFRKEGQNVTLSCEQNLNHDAMYWYRQDPGQGLRLIYYSQIVNDFQKGDIAEGYSVSREKKESFPLTVTSAQKNPTAFYLCASSAFQGRDQPQHFGDGTRLSIL.